The present entry profiles one T cell receptor beta chain with its context. The entry originates in a study of control samples from healthy donors and cancer patients. Clones were sequenced by immunoSEQ multiplex PCR, and TCRdb holds only the in-frame ones, with some missing. The table includes around 86,000 clones, around nine tenths detected once. This TCR was recovered from a woman aged 55-70 years with head and neck cancer. The specimen sequenced was PBMCs.

In DNA form, the CDR3 reads TGTGCCAGCAGTTTCCCGGGGTTAGATACGCAGTATTTT. Translation gives CASSFPGLDTQYF. This rearrangement joins TRBV12-3 or TRBV12-4 to TRBJ2-3, with D maybe TRBD2 (5 bases). This CDR3 is 13 amino acids long. Trimming stripped 3 bases from V and 5 bases from J, with 9 bases between.